These 31 T cell receptor beta chains came from one sample sequenced in a study of identifying expanded T cells in peripheral blood. Generated by immunoSEQ multiplex PCR, the TCRdb table keeps only in-frame clones and is missing some. Of about 91,000 clones listed, around nine tenths are singletons. The specimen was blood. The receptor set was obtained from a person between 18 and 75 years old in good health.

The chain joins TRBV28 to TRBJ2-7, with 7 bases identical to TRBD2. V shed 7 bases, J shed 6 bases, and the junction held 12 bases outside the gene matches. Germline V CDR1 and CDR2: MDHEN, SYDVKM. This CDR3 region has 14 residues. CDR3 sequence reads: CASNLSPGGREQYF. The CDR3, as DNA: TGTGCCAGCAATCTTTCTCCGGGAGGCCGCGAGCAGTACTTC.

V usage is TRBV9 and J usage is TRBJ1-2; TRBD1 is a possible D gene (6 bases). The CDR3 contains 14 residues. CDR1 is SGDLS and CDR2 is YYNGEE in the germline V gene. V lost 3 bases, J lost 5 bases, and 14 bases lay in between. The CDR3: CASSAADSRYGYTF. The CDR3 DNA reads as TGTGCCAGCAGCGCCGCGGACAGTCGATATGGCTACACCTTC.

This clone is a singleton in its sample. The chain carries TRBV5-1 and TRBJ2-2; D call uncertain. Germline CDR1 SGHRS, CDR2 YFSETQ. There are 11 residues in the CDR3. Trimming left V 4 bases short and J 6 bases short, with 4 bases between. The CDR3, as DNA: TGCGCCAGCAGCATTTCCGGGGAGCTGTTTTTT. As protein: CASSISGELFF.

Concerning this clone itself: The same CDR3 is also encoded by other DNA sequences in this sample. V and J are TRBV11-2 and TRBJ1-4, with unresolved D. This CDR3 is built from 13 residues. V lost 1 base, J lost 5 bases, and 5 bases lay in between. Germline V CDR1 and CDR2: SGHAT, FQNNGV. CDR3 protein: CASSLGQNEKLFF. The CDR3 region has the DNA TGTGCCAGCAGCTTAGGGCAGAATGAAAAACTGTTTTTT.

The rearrangement uses TRBV27 and TRBJ1-3; no reliable D call. Germline assignment: CDR1 MNHEY and CDR2 SMNVEV (reference sequence). The CDR3 extends over 15 amino acids. Trimming left V 6 bases short and J 6 bases short, with 18 bases between. The CDR3 loop reads CASSRSRRPENTIYF. In nucleotides, the CDR3 is TGTGCCAGCAGCCGATCTAGACGGCCTGAAAACACCATATATTTT.

The rearrangement links TRBV7-2 to TRBJ2-7; TRBD2 agrees at 12 bases. V lost 5 bases and J lost 8; bases outside the gene matches: 7. There are 14 residues in the CDR3. The V gene's germline CDR1 is SGHTA and CDR2 FQGNSA. The CDR3 loop is CASSMSTSGGKQYF. For the CDR3, the DNA is TGTGCCAGCAGCATGTCAACTAGCGGGGGGAAGCAGTACTTC.

The genes are TRBV5-1 and TRBJ2-5, with 9 bases identical to TRBD1. The CDR3 runs to 16 residues. The ends lost 4 bases at V and 0 bases at J; junction bases unmatched: 7. Germline lookup yields CDR1 SGHRS and CDR2 YFSETQ. CDR3 DNA sequence: TGCGCCAGCAGCAGGGGACAGGGATGGTACCAAGAGACCCAGTACTTC. This encodes CASSRGQGWYQETQYF.

The rearrangement joins TRBV29-1 to TRBJ1-6, with D possibly matching TRBD1 (5 bases). V gave up 4 bases and J gave up 7 bases, with 11 bases separating them. The CDR3 extends over 13 amino acids. In germline, CDR1 is SQVTM, CDR2 ANQGSEA. The CDR3 DNA is TGCAGCGTTGCCCCGGGACCCAATTCACCCCTCCACTTT. The encoded protein is CSVAPGPNSPLHF.

This clone was counted only a few times. Compared with germline, one end of the junction differs, possibly owing to a read error. CDR3 in amino acids: CASSPSSYSSGTSF. CDR3 DNA: TGTGCCAGCAGTCCATCCAGTTATAGTTCCGGGACCTCCTTC. This chain uses TRBV6-6 with TRBJ1-2; the D gene is possibly TRBD1 (5 bases). CDR3 length: 14 residues. Germline V lookup: CDR1 MNHNY, CDR2 SVGAGI (reference sequence).

The rearrangement uses TRBV18 and TRBJ2-3; D perhaps matches TRBD2 (5 bases). This CDR3 comprises 16 residues. Deletions cut 0 bases from V and 0 bases from J, with 10 bases between. The germline V gene has CDR1 KGHSH and CDR2 LQKENI. CDR3 DNA: TGTGCCAGCTCACCACCAAGCGGAGCTAGCACAGATACGCAGTATTTT. Residues: CASSPPSGASTDTQYF.

This clone came up once. This chain joins TRBV27 and TRBJ2-3; D gene uncertain. CDR3 length: 13 residues. The germline gives CDR1 MNHEY, CDR2 SMNVEV (reference sequence). Trimming pared 6 bases from V and 1 base from J, leaving 8 bases between. DNA of the CDR3: TGTGCCAGCAGCTCCGCGCGCACAGATACGCAGTATTTT. It is translated as CASSSARTDTQYF.

This clone was detected a few times. The chain combines TRBV11-1 with TRBJ2-7; D gene unclear. Trimming left V 4 bases short and J 2 bases short, with 6 bases between. Germline CDR1 and CDR2: SGHAT and FQDESV (reference sequence). The CDR3 extends over 12 amino acids. CDR3 sequence reads: CASSSNTYEQYF. The DNA for the CDR3 is TGTGCCAGCAGCTCAAATACCTACGAGCAGTACTTC.

The chain carries TRBV7-9 and TRBJ2-1; 11 bases line up with TRBD2. This CDR3 contains 17 residues. With 5 bases clipped from V and 1 base from J, the junction kept 7 bases outside the gene matches. Per the germline V gene, CDR1 is SEHNR and CDR2 is FQNEAQ (reference sequence). CDR3 residues: CASSPRLAGRSYNEQFF. In nucleotides, the CDR3 is TGTGCCAGCAGCCCACGACTAGCGGGAAGGTCCTACAATGAGCAGTTCTTC.

This chain links TRBV6-6 with TRBJ2-2; TRBD1 agrees at 7 bases. There are 16 residues in the CDR3. The germline V gene encodes CDR1 MNHNY and CDR2 SVGAGI (reference sequence). Trimming removed 6 bases from V and 2 bases from J; junction bases left unmatched: 9. The CDR3 DNA reads as TGTGCCAGCAGCCAAGGGGCAGGGGGTAACACCGGGGAGCTGTTTTTT. It yields the protein CASSQGAGGNTGELFF.

The rearrangement links TRBV28 to TRBJ1-5; D remains ambiguous. The germline CDR1 and CDR2 sequences are MDHEN and SYDVKM. This CDR3 is built from 16 residues. Trimming left V 7 bases short and J 2 bases short, with 18 bases between. CDR3 loop: CASNRELGMGNQPQHF. Here the CDR3 DNA reads TGTGCCAGCAATCGGGAGTTGGGCATGGGCAATCAGCCCCAGCATTTT.

The genes are TRBV5-1 and TRBJ2-1; D not certain. V was shortened by 4 bases and J by 0 bases, with 8 bases between the two germline ends. Germline CDR1 reads SGHRS; CDR2 reads YFSETQ. This CDR3 comprises 14 residues. CDR3 DNA sequence: TGCGCCAGCAGCGAGGACGGCTCCTACAATGAGCAGTTCTTC. The encoded protein is CASSEDGSYNEQFF.

This chain joins TRBV6-5 and TRBJ1-5; maybe TRBD1 (6 bases). CDR1 MNHEY and CDR2 SVGAGI come from the germline V gene. V lost 5 bases, J lost 9 bases, and 17 bases lay in between. CDR3 length: 14 residues. CDR3 sequence: CASSEKTGVAPQHF. The DNA for the CDR3 is TGTGCCAGCAGTGAAAAGACAGGAGTAGCGCCCCAGCATTTT.

This sequence joins TRBV4-2 and TRBJ2-2, with 7 bases aligning to TRBD2. The length of the CDR3 is 18 residues. The junction had 7 bases not matched to a gene; V was cut back by 0 bases and J by 0 bases. Germline V gene data show CDR1 as LGHNA and CDR2 as YNFKEQ. The CDR3 DNA follows: TGTGCCAGCAGCCAAGAACTAGCGAAATACGCGAACACCGGGGAGCTGTTTTTT. Its protein is CASSQELAKYANTGELFF.

The chain joins TRBV19 to TRBJ2-6; D perhaps matches TRBD2 (5 bases). Germline V gene data show CDR1 as LNHDA and CDR2 as SQIVND (reference sequence). V lost 3 bases and J lost 2, with 5 bases in between. The CDR3 loop spans 14 amino acids. CDR3 DNA: TGTGCCAGTAGTATCGGGGCTGGGGCCAACGTCCTGACTTTC. Protein sequence: CASSIGAGANVLTF.

J is TRBJ1-1 and V is TRBV19; no definite D call. Trimming stripped 6 bases from V and 2 bases from J, with 7 bases between. The germline CDR1 and CDR2 sequences are LNHDA and SQIVND (reference sequence). The CDR3 loop spans 12 amino acids. CDR3 in amino acids: CASRGVNTEAFF. The CDR3 DNA is TGTGCCAGTAGAGGTGTCAACACTGAAGCTTTCTTT.

The chain employs TRBV5-4 and TRBJ1-4; TRBD1 is a possible D gene (6 bases). The germline V gene has CDR1 SGHNT and CDR2 YYREEE (reference sequence). This CDR3 is 15 amino acids long. Trimming stripped 1 base from V and 0 bases from J, with 7 bases between. The CDR3 DNA is TGTGCCAGCAGCTTGAACAGGGCAACTAATGAAAAACTGTTTTTT. Protein: CASSLNRATNEKLFF.

V usage is TRBV6-1 and J usage is TRBJ1-3; D call uncertain. This CDR3 has 14 amino acids. Trimming pared 4 bases from V and 1 base from J, leaving 8 bases between. From germline, CDR1 is MNHNS and CDR2 SASEGT. CDR3 in amino acids: CASSGLGSGNTIYF. The CDR3 region has the DNA TGTGCCAGCAGTGGGTTGGGATCTGGAAACACCATATATTTT.

The chain recombines TRBV6-5 with TRBJ1-1, with D perhaps TRBD1 (5 bases). CDR3 length: 14 amino acids. V was pared by 2 bases and J by 5 bases, with 12 bases between. Germline assignment: CDR1 MNHEY and CDR2 SVGAGI. The CDR3 spells CASSYGPGQTEAFF. CDR3 DNA: TGTGCCAGCAGTTACGGCCCGGGGCAAACTGAAGCTTTCTTT.

The chain carries TRBV7-6 and TRBJ2-3; 13 nucleotides agree with TRBD2. Germline V lookup: CDR1 SGHVS, CDR2 FNYEAQ. The CDR3 covers 18 residues. Trimming at V came to 6 bases and at J to 6 bases, leaving 15 bases not matched to a gene. CDR3: CASSSRTSGSVGGDTQYF. CDR3 DNA sequence: TGTGCCAGCAGTTCCCGGACTAGCGGGAGTGTCGGGGGGGATACGCAGTATTTT.

A single count supports this clone. This chain uses TRBV4-3 with TRBJ2-7, with 7 bases that match TRBD2. Unmatched junction bases numbered 13, after V lost 0 bases and J lost 2 bases. CDR3 length: 18 residues. CDR1 is LGHNA, CDR2 YSLEER, per germline. The CDR3 sequence is CASSQEIADREVPYEQYF. The CDR3 region has the DNA TGCGCCAGCAGCCAAGAGATAGCCGACCGGGAGGTCCCCTACGAGCAGTACTTC.

The rearrangement joins TRBV5-1 to TRBJ2-7, with D perhaps matching TRBD2 (6 bases). V was trimmed by 4 bases and J by 2 bases, leaving 16 bases between them. CDR1 is SGHRS and CDR2 is YFSETQ in the germline V gene. The CDR3 covers 15 residues. CDR3 DNA: TGCGCCAGCAGCCTTCGGGGGAGTGCCGCCTACGAGCAGTACTTC. Translating it yields CASSLRGSAAYEQYF.

The chain uses TRBV15 and TRBJ1-2, with 9 bases identical to TRBD1. This CDR3 spans 17 amino acids. Trimming cost V 0 bases and J 8 bases; bases outside gene matches: 13. CDR1 and CDR2 from the germline V gene are LNHNV and YYDKDF (reference sequence). The CDR3 loop is CATSRDLFGQGLLGYTF. As DNA, the CDR3 is TGTGCCACCAGCAGAGATTTATTCGGACAGGGGTTACTCGGCTACACCTTC.

The CDR3 reads CASSQALALDTQYF. CDR3 DNA: TGCGCCAGCAGCCAAGCCCTAGCTTTAGATACGCAGTATTTT. The genes are TRBV4-1 and TRBJ2-3; D may be TRBD2 (5 bases). The CDR3 totals 14 residues. V was clipped by 1 base and J by 5 bases, with 10 bases between them. From germline, CDR1 is MGHRA and CDR2 YSYEKL.

The chain employs TRBV9 and TRBJ2-1, with 9 bases fitting TRBD2. Germline V lookup: CDR1 SGDLS, CDR2 YYNGEE. Trimming cost V 2 bases and J 3 bases; bases outside gene matches: 3. This CDR3 is 15 amino acids long. The CDR3 DNA is TGTGCCAGCAGCGTTAGCGGGAGCGACTACAATGAGCAGTTCTTC. Its translation is CASSVSGSDYNEQFF.

The chain is built from TRBV5-5 and TRBJ1-5; D remains unclear. Trimming pared 1 base from V and 1 base from J, leaving 9 bases between. The CDR3 length is 15 residues. Germline CDR1 reads SGHKS; CDR2 reads YYEKEE (reference sequence). CDR3 sequence reads: CASSLSVNSNQPQHF. Here the CDR3 DNA reads TGTGCCAGCAGCTTGTCTGTCAACAGCAATCAGCCCCAGCATTTT.

This clone was found once. This chain uses TRBV5-4 with TRBJ1-4; D gene uncertain. Trimming took 4 bases from V and 0 from J, leaving 10 bases between them. Germline CDR1 SGHNT, CDR2 YYREEE (reference sequence). The CDR3 spans 15 residues. The CDR3 bases are TGTGCCAGCAGCGAAACAAGCGCAACTAATGAAAAACTGTTTTTT. Protein: CASSETSATNEKLFF.